This is a list of T cell receptor beta chains from one sample in a study of molecular identifiers for immune sequencing clone quantification. Each CDR3 protein gets one entry after TCRdb re-called the PCR reads with MiXCR. The table lists about 640,000 distinct CDR3 sequences, about 20% of them singletons. Sequencing input: naive CD8+ T cells from blood, with Jurkat cell RNA spiked in. The receptor set was obtained from a human donor in good health. Some libraries in this study had Jurkat cell RNA spiked in. CDR3s include the opening cysteine and the closing phenylalanine or tryptophan. A D gene is named only where the DNA matches it firmly.

J gene,D gene,V gene,CDR3 protein
TRBJ1-2,-,TRBV6-1,CASSEGNYGYTF
TRBJ2-7,-,TRBV10-3,CAISGNLNEQCF
TRBJ2-7,-,TRBV10-3,CAISDPRGLSEQYF
TRBJ2-2,-,TRBV4-1,CASSQVGAGELFF
TRBJ1-6,-,TRBV11-2,CASSLDSGGNSPLHF
TRBJ2-7,TRBD1,TRBV6-1,CASSEPGGVEQYF
TRBJ1-1,TRBD1,TRBV12-3/TRBV12-4,CASSPRDRGLNTEAFF
TRBJ2-7,-,TRBV10-3,CAISDLGDGDEQYF
TRBJ2-7,-,TRBV20-1,CSARDRVSSRGLYEQYF
TRBJ2-3,-,TRBV11-2,CASSLEGGRSGYSTDTQYF
TRBJ1-5,-,TRBV7-6,CASSLGGDNQPQHF
TRBJ1-1,-,TRBV27,CASSPIWEGPSYTEAFF
TRBJ2-3,TRBD2,TRBV24-1,CATNTLGTSGGPSTDTQYF
TRBJ2-5,-,TRBV25-1,CATGTDITQETQYF
TRBJ2-2,-,TRBV7-6,CASSFLRPRDGTGELFF
TRBJ2-3,-,TRBV5-1,CASSAWEGGTTDTQYF
TRBJ2-5,-,TRBV27,CASSWGDQETQYF
TRBJ1-3,-,TRBV28,CASSLWGSSSGNTIYF
TRBJ1-4,-,TRBV6-8,CASSPPSNEKLFF
TRBJ1-2,TRBD1,TRBV9,CASSPRTGQGARNYGYTF
TRBJ1-5,-,TRBV27,CASSYRVDQPQHF
TRBJ2-7,TRBD1,TRBV9,CAGSVGTGKPYEQYF
TRBJ2-3,-,TRBV4-3,CASSQVAGRAGRTDTQYF
TRBJ1-1,-,TRBV7-9,CASSFSPNTEAFF
TRBJ2-3,-,TRBV7-2,CASSPSRGAGDTQYF
TRBJ1-2,TRBD1,TRBV6-2/TRBV6-3,CASRPLGQARYSGEPGYTF
TRBJ1-6,TRBD1,TRBV27,CASSPGQGYNSPLHF
TRBJ1-3,-,TRBV7-6,CASSPVQGSGNTIYF
TRBJ2-7,-,TRBV2,CASSQPRRGPEQYF
TRBJ2-1,-,TRBV6-2/TRBV6-3,CASSGPMGPSYNEQFF
TRBJ2-5,TRBD1,TRBV7-6,CASSQGQGHQETQYF
TRBJ2-6,-,TRBV11-3,CASSAGRPGGANVLTF
TRBJ1-2,-,TRBV6-5,CASRGAANYGYTF
TRBJ1-3,-,TRBV29-1,CSVWTAGTGNTIYF
TRBJ2-1,-,TRBV30,CAWSPGAQGPNNEQFF
TRBJ2-3,-,TRBV10-1,CASTTLNGTDERGTDTQYF
TRBJ2-3,TRBD2,TRBV12-3/TRBV12-4,CASSPFVIAGAILTDTQYF
TRBJ2-2,-,TRBV5-4,CASSSWERTGELFF
TRBJ2-1,TRBD2,TRBV6-5,CASRPSGSFYNEQFF
TRBJ2-7,TRBD2,TRBV28,CASSPLAVSSYEQYF
TRBJ2-1,TRBD2,TRBV28,CASSPYGGSFFF
TRBJ2-2,-,TRBV15,CATSSGGVNTGELFF
TRBJ1-4,-,TRBV12-3/TRBV12-4,CASSGVSSSEKLFF
TRBJ2-7,TRBD1,TRBV20-1,CSAQSRDRGYEQYF
TRBJ2-7,-,TRBV7-2,CASSLDRVQYEQYF
TRBJ2-2,-,TRBV13,CASSDENTGELFF
TRBJ2-1,-,TRBV30,CAWSVGSNNEQFF
TRBJ2-7,-,TRBV4-3,CASSQDRGNEQYF
TRBJ1-3,-,TRBV14,CASSQDFPETGNTIYF
TRBJ2-5,TRBD2,TRBV29-1,CSVGTTSGYQETQYF
TRBJ1-2,TRBD1,TRBV7-9,CASSLADEGAAPNYGYTF
TRBJ2-7,-,TRBV27,CASSLSGGLSEQYF
TRBJ1-1,-,TRBV19,CASRIMDSEYTEAFF
TRBJ2-7,-,TRBV20-1,CSARLRDTISYEQYF
TRBJ2-3,-,TRBV24-1,CATSEPNTDTQYF
TRBJ2-7,-,TRBV6-1,CASRRLDTYEQYF
TRBJ2-5,-,TRBV6-9,CALFKSSKIETQYF